This T cell receptor (beta chain) was recovered during a study of long-term antiretroviral therapy in people with HIV. This CDR3 is 13 amino acids long. After removal of 5 bases from V and 3 bases from J, the junction contained 6 bases not matched to a gene. Germline V lookup: CDR1 SQVTM, CDR2 ANQGSEA. Version v3.0 of the immunoSEQ assay ran at survey level. The method was immunoSEQ multiplex PCR; TCRdb's version includes in-frame clones alone and lacks a portion of them. The repertoire holds about 20,000 clones, around nine tenths seen once, with 7% to 9.5% in the top ten. The clonotype originates from a woman in her twenties or thirties with HIV. The chain carries TRBV29-1 and TRBJ2-5; 7 bases are a match to TRBD1. The material was unsorted PBMCs, obtained 4.4 years before starting antiretroviral therapy. The CDR3 nucleotides read TGCAGCGTTATCCCGACAGGGAAAGAGACCCAGTACTTC. It yields the protein CSVIPTGKETQYF.